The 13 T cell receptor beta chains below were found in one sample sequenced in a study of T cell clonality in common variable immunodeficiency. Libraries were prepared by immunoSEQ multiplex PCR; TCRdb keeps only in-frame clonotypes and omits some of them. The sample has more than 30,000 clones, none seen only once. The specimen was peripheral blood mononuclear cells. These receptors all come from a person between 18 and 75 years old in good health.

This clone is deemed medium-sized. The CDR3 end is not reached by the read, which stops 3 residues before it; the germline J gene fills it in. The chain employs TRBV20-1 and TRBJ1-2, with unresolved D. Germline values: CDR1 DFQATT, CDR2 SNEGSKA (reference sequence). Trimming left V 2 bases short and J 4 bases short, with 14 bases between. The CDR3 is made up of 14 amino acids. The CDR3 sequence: CSARLTQVSYGYTF. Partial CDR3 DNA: TGCAGTGCTAGACTAACTCAGGTTTCCTATGGC.

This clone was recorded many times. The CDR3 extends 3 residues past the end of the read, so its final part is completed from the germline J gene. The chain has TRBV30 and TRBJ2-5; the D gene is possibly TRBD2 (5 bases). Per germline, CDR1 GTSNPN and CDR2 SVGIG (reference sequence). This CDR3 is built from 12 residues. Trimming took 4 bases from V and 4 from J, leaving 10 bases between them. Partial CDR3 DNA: TGTGCCTGGACTGCGGGTACAGAGACC. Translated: CAWTAGTET. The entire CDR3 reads CAWTAGTETQYF.

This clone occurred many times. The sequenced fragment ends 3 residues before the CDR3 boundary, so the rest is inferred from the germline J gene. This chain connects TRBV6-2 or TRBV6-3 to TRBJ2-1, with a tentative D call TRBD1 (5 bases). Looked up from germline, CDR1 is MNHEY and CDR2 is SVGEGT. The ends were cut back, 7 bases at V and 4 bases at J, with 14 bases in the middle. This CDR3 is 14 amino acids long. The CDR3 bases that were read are TGTGCCAGCAAGGGGCCTGCAGGGTACAATGAG. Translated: CASKGPAGYNE. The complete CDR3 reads CASKGPAGYNEQFF.

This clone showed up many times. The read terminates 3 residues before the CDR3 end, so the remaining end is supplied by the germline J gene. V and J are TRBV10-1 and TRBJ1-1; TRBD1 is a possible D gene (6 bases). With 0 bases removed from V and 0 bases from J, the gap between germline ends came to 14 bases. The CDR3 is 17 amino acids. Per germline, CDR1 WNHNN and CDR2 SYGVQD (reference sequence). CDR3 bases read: TGCGCCAGCAGTGAGTCGCAGGGGTGGCAAATGAACACTGAA. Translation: CASSESQGWQMNTE. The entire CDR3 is CASSESQGWQMNTEAFF.

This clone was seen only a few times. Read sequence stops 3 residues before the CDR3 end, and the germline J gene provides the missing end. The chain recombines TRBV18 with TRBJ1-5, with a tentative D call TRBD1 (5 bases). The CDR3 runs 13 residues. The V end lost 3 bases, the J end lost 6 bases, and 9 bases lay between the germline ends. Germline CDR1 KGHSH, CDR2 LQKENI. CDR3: CASSPQGSQPQHF. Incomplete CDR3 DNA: TGTGCCAGCTCACCCCAGGGATCTCAGCCC.

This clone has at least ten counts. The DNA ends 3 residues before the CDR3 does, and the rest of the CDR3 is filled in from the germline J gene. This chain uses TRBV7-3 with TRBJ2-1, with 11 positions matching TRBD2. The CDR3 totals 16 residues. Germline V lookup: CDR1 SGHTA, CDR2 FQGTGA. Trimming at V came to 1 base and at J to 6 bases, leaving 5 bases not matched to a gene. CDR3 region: CASSLIASGGINEQFF. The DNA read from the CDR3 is TGTGCCAGCAGCTTAATAGCTAGCGGGGGGATCAATGAG.

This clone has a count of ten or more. The DNA read from the CDR3 is TGCAGTGCTGAAGATCAGGGCGCGGAGACC. This translates into CSAEDQGAET. The entire CDR3 is CSAEDQGAETQYF. The chain links TRBV20-1 to TRBJ2-5, with TRBD1 as a possible D gene (5 bases). The sequence runs out 3 residues before the end of the CDR3; the remainder is reconstructed from the germline J gene. V shed 5 bases and J shed 5 bases, with 15 bases lying between them. The CDR3 has 13 amino acids. Germline V gene lookup returns CDR1 DFQATT and CDR2 SNEGSKA (reference sequence).

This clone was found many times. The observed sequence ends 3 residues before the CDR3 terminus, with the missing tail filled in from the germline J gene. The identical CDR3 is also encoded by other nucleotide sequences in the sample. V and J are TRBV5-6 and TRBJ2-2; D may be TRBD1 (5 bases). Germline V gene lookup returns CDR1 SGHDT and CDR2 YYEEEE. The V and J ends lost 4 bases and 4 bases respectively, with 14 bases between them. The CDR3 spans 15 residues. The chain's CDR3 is CASSLPAGITGELFF. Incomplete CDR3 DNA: TGTGCCAGCAGCCTGCCGGCAGGGATCACCGGGGAG.

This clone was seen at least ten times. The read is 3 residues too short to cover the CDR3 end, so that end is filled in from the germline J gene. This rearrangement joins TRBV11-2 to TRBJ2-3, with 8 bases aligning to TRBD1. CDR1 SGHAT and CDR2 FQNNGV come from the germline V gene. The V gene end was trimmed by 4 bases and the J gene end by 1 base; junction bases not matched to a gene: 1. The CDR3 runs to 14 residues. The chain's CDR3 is CASSSTGGTDTQYF. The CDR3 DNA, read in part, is TGTGCCAGCAGCTCGACAGGGGGCACAGATACG.

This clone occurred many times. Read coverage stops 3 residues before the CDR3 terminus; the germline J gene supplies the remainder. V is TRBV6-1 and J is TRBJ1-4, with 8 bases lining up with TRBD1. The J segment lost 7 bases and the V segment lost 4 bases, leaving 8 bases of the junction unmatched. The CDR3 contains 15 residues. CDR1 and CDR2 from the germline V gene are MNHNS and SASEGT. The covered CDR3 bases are TGTGCCAGCAGTGTGTTGGCAGGGGGCGGTGAAAAA. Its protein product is CASSVLAGGGEK. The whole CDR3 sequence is CASSVLAGGGEKLFF.

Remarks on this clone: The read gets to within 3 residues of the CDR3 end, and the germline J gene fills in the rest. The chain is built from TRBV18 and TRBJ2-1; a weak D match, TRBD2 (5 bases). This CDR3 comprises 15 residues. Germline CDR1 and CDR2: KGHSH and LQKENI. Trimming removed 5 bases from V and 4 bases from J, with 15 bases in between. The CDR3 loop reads CASSNGLARYNEQFF. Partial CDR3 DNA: TGTGCCAGCTCAAATGGGCTAGCCCGATACAATGAG.

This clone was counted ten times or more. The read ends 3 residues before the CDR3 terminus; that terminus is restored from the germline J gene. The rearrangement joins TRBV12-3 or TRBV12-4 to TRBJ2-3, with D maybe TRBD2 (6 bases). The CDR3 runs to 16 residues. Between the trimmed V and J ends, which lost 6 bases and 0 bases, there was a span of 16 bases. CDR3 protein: CASSFAGLGSTDTQYF. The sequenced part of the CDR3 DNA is TGTGCCAGCAGCTTCGCGGGACTGGGGAGCACAGATACG.

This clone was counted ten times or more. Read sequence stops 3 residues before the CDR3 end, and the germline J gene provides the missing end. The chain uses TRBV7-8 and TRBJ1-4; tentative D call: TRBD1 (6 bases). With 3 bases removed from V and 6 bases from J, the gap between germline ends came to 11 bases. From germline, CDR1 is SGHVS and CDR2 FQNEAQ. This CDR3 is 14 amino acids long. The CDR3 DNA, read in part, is TGTGCCAGCAGCTTCAGGGAGGGGGATGAAAAA. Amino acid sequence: CASSFREGDEK. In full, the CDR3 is CASSFREGDEKLFF.